This T cell receptor beta chain was sequenced during a study of blood T cell repertoires in COVID-19. Across the whole study: PBMCs, B-cell-depleted T cells, or T cells were the source of the cDNA or gDNA that made up the material.

While infection was still active, Seattle patients were enrolled and then followed longitudinally. The assay was immunoSEQ multiplex PCR, and TCRdb's table has in-frame clones only and misses some. The data contain about 160,000 clones, over 90% of them singletons. The trim removed 5 bases at V and 4 bases at J, leaving 9 bases unmatched. Germline loops: CDR1 SGDLS, CDR2 YYNGEE. This CDR3 spans 15 amino acids. The receptor was isolated from a woman in her sixties with COVID-19, enrolled during active disease. V is TRBV9 and J is TRBJ1-2; 9 bases map to TRBD1. The sequencing input was peripheral blood. The CDR3 bases are TGTGCCAGCAGTCAAGACAGGGGGTCTCCCTATGGCTACACCTTC. Its translation is CASSQDRGSPYGYTF.